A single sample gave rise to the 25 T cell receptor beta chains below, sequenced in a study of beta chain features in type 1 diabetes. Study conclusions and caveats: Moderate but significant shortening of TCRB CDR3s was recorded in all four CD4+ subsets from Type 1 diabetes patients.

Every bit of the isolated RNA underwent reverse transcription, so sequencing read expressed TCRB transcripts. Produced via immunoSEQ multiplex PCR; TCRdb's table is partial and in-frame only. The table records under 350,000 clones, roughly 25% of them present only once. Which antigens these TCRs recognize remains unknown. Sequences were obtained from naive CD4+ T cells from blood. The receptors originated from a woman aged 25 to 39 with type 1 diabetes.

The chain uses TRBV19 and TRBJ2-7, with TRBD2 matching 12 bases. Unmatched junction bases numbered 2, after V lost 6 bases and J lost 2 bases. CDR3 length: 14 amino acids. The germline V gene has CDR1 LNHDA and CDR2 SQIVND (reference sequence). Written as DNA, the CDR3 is TGTGCCAGTAGGAGACTAGCGGGAGCCTACGAGCAGTACTTC. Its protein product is CASRRLAGAYEQYF.

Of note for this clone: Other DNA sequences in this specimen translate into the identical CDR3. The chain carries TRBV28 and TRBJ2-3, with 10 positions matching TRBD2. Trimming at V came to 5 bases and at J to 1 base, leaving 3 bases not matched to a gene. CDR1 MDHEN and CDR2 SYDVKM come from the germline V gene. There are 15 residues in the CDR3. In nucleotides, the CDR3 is TGTGCCAGCAGTCTCGGGACTAGCGGCACAGATACGCAGTATTTT. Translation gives CASSLGTSGTDTQYF.

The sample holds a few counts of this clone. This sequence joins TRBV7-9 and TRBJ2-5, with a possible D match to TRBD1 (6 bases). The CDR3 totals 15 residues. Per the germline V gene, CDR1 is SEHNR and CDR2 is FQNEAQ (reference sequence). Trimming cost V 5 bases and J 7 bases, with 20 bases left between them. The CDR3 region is CASSAQGTGRGTQYF. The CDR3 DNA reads TGTGCCAGCAGCGCACAGGGTACGGGTCGGGGGACCCAGTACTTC.

The CDR3 is CASSLDSPGTGELFF. The CDR3, as DNA: TGCGCCAGCAGCTTGGACTCCCCGGGGACCGGGGAGCTGTTTTTT. The V call is TRBV5-1, the J call TRBJ2-2; weak D call: TRBD2 (5 bases). V lost 0 bases, J lost 5 bases, and 11 bases lay in between. Germline assignment: CDR1 SGHRS and CDR2 YFSETQ. This CDR3 contains 15 residues.

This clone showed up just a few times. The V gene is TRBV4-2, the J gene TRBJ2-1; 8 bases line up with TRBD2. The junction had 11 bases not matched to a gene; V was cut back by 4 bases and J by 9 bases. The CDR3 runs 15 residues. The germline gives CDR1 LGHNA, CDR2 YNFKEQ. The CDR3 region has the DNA TGTGCCAGCAGCCCGACTAGCGATTACCCGGGTGAGCAGTTCTTC. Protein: CASSPTSDYPGEQFF.

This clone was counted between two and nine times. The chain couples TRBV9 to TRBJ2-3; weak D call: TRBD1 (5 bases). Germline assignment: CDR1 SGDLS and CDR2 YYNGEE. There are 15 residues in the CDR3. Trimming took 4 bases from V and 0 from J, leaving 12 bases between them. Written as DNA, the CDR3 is TGTGCCAGCAGCACTTCTAAGGGGAGCACAGATACGCAGTATTTT. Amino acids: CASSTSKGSTDTQYF.

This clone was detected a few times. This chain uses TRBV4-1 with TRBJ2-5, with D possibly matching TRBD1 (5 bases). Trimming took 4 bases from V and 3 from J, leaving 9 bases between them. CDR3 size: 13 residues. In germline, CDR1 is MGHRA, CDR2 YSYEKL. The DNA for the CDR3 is TGCGCCAGCAGCCCCAACAGGAAAGAGACCCAGTACTTC. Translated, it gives CASSPNRKETQYF.

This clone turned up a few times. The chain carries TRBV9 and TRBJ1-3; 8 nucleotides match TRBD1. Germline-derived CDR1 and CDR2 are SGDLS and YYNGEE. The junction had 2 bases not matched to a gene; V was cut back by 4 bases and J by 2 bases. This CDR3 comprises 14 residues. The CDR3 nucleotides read TGTGCCAGCAGCTCGACAGGGGCTGGAAACACCATATATTTT. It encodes CASSSTGAGNTIYF.

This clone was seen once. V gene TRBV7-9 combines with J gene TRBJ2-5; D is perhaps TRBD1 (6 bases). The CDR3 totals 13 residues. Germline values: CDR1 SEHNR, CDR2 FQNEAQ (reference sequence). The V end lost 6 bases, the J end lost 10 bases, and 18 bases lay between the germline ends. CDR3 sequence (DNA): TGTGCCAGCAGAACGCAGGTTGGGGGCGTCCAGTACTTC. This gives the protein CASRTQVGGVQYF.

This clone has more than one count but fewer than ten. The CDR3 nucleotides are TGCAGCGTTGGTTCCTGGGCCACCGGGGAGCTGTTTTTT. Amino acid sequence: CSVGSWATGELFF. The chain recombines TRBV29-1 with TRBJ2-2; no reliable D call. V was trimmed by 4 bases and J by 4 bases, leaving 10 bases between them. In germline, CDR1 is SQVTM, CDR2 ANQGSEA. There are 13 residues in the CDR3.

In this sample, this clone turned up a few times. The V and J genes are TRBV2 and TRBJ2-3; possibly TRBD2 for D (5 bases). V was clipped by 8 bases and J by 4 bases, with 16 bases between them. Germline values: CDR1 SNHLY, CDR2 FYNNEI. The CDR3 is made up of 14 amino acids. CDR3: CASCSRERADTQYF. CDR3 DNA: TGTGCCAGCTGTTCGAGGGAGAGGGCAGATACGCAGTATTTT.

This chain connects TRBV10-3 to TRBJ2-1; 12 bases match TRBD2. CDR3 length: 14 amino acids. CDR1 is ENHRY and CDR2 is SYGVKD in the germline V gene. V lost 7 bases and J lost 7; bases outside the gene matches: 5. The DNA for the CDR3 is TGTGCCATCAACCTAGCGGGAGGGTATAATGAGCAGTTCTTC. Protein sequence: CAINLAGGYNEQFF.

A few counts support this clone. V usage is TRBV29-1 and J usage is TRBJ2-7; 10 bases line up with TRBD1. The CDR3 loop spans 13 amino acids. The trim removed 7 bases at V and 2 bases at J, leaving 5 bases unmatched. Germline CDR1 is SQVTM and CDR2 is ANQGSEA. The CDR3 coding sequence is TGCAGCGGTACCGGGACAGGGGCCTACGAGCAGTACTTC. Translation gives CSGTGTGAYEQYF.

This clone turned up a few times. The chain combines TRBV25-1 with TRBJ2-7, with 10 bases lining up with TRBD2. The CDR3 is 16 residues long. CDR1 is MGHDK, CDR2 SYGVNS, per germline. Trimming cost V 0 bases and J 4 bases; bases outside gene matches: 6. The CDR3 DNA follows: TGTGCCAGCAGTGAATACAGCGGGAGGGCCACATACGAGCAGTACTTC. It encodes CASSEYSGRATYEQYF.

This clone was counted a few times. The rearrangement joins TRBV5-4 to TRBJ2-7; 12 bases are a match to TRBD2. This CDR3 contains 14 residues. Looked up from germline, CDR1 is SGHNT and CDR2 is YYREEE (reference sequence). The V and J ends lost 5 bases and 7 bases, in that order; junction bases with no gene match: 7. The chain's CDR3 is CASRLAGGRKEQYF. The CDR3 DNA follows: TGTGCCAGCAGGCTAGCGGGAGGGCGTAAAGAGCAGTACTTC.

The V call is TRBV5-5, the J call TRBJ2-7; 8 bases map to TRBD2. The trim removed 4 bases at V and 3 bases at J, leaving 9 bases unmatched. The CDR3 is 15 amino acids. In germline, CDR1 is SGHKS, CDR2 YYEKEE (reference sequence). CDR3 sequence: CASSPGLVGLYEQYF. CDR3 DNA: TGTGCCAGCAGCCCGGGACTAGTGGGACTCTACGAGCAGTACTTC.

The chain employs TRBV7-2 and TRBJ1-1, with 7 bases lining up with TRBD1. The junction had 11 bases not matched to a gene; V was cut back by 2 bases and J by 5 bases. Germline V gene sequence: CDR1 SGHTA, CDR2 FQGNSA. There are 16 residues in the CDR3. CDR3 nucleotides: TGTGCCAGCAGCTTACTCCCCCGACAGGGAAGGACTGAAGCTTTCTTT. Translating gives CASSLLPRQGRTEAFF.

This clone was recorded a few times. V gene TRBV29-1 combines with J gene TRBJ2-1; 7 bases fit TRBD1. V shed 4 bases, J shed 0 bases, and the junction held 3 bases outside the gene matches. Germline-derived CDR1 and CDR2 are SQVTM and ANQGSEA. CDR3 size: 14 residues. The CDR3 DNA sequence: TGCAGCGTTGGGCCAGGGGGCTCCTACAATGAGCAGTTCTTC. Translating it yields CSVGPGGSYNEQFF.

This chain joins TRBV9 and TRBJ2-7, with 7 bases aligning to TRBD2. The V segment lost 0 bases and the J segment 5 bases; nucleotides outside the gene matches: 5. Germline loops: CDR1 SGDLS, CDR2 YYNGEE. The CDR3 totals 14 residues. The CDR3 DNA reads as TGTGCCAGCAGCGTAGATGGCGGGAGCCACGAGCAGTACTTC. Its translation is CASSVDGGSHEQYF.

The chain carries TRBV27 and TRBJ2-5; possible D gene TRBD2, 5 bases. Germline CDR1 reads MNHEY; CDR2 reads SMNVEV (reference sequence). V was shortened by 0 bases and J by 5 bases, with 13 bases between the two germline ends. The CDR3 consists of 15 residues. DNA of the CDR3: TGTGCCAGCAGTTTATCGGCACAGCGGAAGGAGACCCAGTACTTC. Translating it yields CASSLSAQRKETQYF.

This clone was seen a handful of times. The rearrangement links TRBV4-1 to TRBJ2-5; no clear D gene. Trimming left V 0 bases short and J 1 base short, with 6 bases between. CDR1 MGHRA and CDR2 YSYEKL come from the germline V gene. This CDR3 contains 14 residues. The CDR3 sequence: CASSQEFRQETQYF. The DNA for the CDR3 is TGCGCCAGCAGCCAAGAGTTCCGCCAAGAGACCCAGTACTTC.

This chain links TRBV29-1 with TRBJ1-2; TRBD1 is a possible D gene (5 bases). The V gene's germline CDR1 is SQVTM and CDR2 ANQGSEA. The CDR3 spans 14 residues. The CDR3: CIAGAGNDLYGYTF. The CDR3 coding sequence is TGCATCGCTGGGGCGGGGAACGACCTCTATGGCTACACCTTC.

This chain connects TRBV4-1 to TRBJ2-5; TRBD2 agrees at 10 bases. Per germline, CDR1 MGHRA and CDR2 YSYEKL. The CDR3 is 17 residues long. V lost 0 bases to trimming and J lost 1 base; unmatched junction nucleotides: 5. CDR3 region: CASSQDIAGGTQETQYF. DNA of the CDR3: TGCGCCAGCAGCCAAGATATAGCGGGAGGCACCCAAGAGACCCAGTACTTC.

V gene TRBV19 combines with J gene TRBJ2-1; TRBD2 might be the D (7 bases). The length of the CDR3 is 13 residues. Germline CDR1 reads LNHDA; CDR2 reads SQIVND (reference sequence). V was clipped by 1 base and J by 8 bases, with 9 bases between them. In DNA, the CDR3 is TGTGCCAGTAGTATAGGAGGGGGGGATGAGCAGTTCTTC. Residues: CASSIGGGDEQFF.

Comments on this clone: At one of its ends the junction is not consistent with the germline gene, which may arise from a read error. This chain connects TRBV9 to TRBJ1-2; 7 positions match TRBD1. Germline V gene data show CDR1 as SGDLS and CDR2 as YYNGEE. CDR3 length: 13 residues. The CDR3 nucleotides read TGTGCCAGCAGCTCACAGGGGAACTCTGGCTACACCTTC. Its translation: CASSSQGNSGYTF.